This passage covers 10 T cell receptor beta chains from one sample sequenced in a study of blood T cell repertoires in COVID-19. The table came from immunoSEQ multiplex PCR; TCRdb's copy has only in-frame clones and leaves some out. The sample yields roughly 100,000 clones, about 90% seen once. The material sequenced was peripheral blood. These receptors came from a human donor in a cohort sampled during active COVID-19.

The chain joins TRBV29-1 to TRBJ2-3; TRBD2 matches at 13 bases. The CDR3 sequence is 18 residues long. The ends lost 4 bases at V and 4 bases at J; junction bases unmatched: 14. CDR1 is SQVTM and CDR2 is ANQGSEA in the germline V gene. The CDR3 sequence: CSVVGPRLAGGRADTQYF. The CDR3 nucleotides are TGCAGCGTTGTTGGGCCTCGACTAGCGGGGGGCCGCGCAGATACGCAGTATTTT.

The chain employs TRBV6-5 and TRBJ2-3, with 7 bases that match TRBD1. The CDR3 extends over 12 amino acids. The V and J ends lost 7 bases and 6 bases, in that order; junction bases with no gene match: 4. Germline values: CDR1 MNHEY, CDR2 SVGAGI. The CDR3 sequence is CASITGADTQYF. The CDR3 bases are TGTGCCAGCATTACAGGGGCCGATACGCAGTATTTT.

The chain couples TRBV7-2 to TRBJ1-6; a weak D match, TRBD1 (5 bases). V shed 2 bases and J shed 7 bases, with 12 bases lying between them. This CDR3 region has 15 residues. The germline V gene encodes CDR1 SGHTA and CDR2 FQGNSA. The CDR3 region is CASSLWTPQNSPLHF. The CDR3 nucleotides read TGTGCCAGCAGCTTATGGACACCGCAGAATTCACCCCTCCACTTT.

This clone was detected only once. V is TRBV15 and J is TRBJ1-5, with D unclear. With 1 base removed from V and 9 bases from J, the gap between germline ends came to 13 bases. Germline V gene data show CDR1 as LNHNV and CDR2 as YYDKDF (reference sequence). This CDR3 comprises 14 residues. Here the CDR3 reads CATSRGPPSPPQHF. The CDR3, as DNA: TGTGCCACCAGCAGAGGGCCCCCTTCCCCGCCCCAGCATTTT.

The chain recombines TRBV5-1 with TRBJ2-1; D remains ambiguous. In germline, CDR1 is SGHRS, CDR2 YFSETQ. With 0 bases removed from V and 0 bases from J, the gap between germline ends came to 10 bases. The CDR3 covers 16 residues. CDR3 coding DNA: TGCGCCAGCAGCTTGGTTTTGGCTAGCTCCTACAATGAGCAGTTCTTC. Amino acid sequence: CASSLVLASSYNEQFF.

The chain combines TRBV6-5 with TRBJ1-3; TRBD1 agrees at 10 bases. The V gene end was trimmed by 7 bases and the J gene end by 4 bases; junction bases not matched to a gene: 4. Germline values: CDR1 MNHEY, CDR2 SVGAGI. This CDR3 spans 14 amino acids. This chain's CDR3 is CASTRQGAGNTIYF. The CDR3 bases are TGTGCCAGCACCCGACAGGGGGCCGGAAACACCATATATTTT.

The chain is built from TRBV3-1 (or the pseudogene TRBV3-2) and TRBJ2-1, with D maybe TRBD1 (6 bases). The CDR3 runs 18 residues. The germline gives CDR1 LGHDT, CDR2 YNNKEL (reference sequence). Trimming shortened V by 4 bases and J by 0 bases, and 19 bases separated the two germline ends. Here the CDR3 DNA reads TGTGCCAGCAGCCCGTACCCTCAGGGGTCGAGCTCCTACAATGAGCAGTTCTTC. Encoded protein: CASSPYPQGSSSYNEQFF.

This chain links TRBV7-9 with TRBJ1-1; D call uncertain. This CDR3 spans 15 amino acids. The V gene lost 4 bases and the J gene lost 3 bases, with 15 bases spanning the gap. CDR1 is SEHNR and CDR2 is FQNEAQ in the germline V gene (reference sequence). As DNA, the CDR3 is TGTGCCAGCAGCTCCACTCGAGGGAGCGACACTGAAGCTTTCTTT. Protein: CASSSTRGSDTEAFF.

The chain joins TRBV29-1 to TRBJ1-1; 8 positions match TRBD1. The CDR3 sequence is 14 residues long. Unmatched junction bases numbered 7, after V lost 3 bases and J lost 4 bases. The germline V gene encodes CDR1 SQVTM and CDR2 ANQGSEA. CDR3 DNA: TGCAGCGTTGAGACAGGGGATTGGGGCACTGAAGCTTTCTTT. Translating gives CSVETGDWGTEAFF. The whole variable domain, remainder taken from reference TRBV29-1 and TRBJ1-1, is SAVISQKPSRDICQRGTSLTIQCQVDSQVTMMFWYRQQPGQSLTLIATANQGSEATYESGFVIDKFPISRPNLTFSTLTVSNMSPEDSSIYLCSVETGDWGTEAFFGQGTRLTVV.

This chain links TRBV7-2 with TRBJ1-6; 7 bases line up with TRBD1. CDR1 is SGHTA, CDR2 FQGNSA, per germline. This CDR3 is built from 16 residues. V dropped 4 bases and J dropped 3; count of bases not matched to a gene: 6. CDR3 sequence: CASSSGGQLYNSPLHF. The CDR3 DNA is TGTGCCAGCAGCTCCGGGGGACAGCTCTATAATTCACCCCTCCACTTT.